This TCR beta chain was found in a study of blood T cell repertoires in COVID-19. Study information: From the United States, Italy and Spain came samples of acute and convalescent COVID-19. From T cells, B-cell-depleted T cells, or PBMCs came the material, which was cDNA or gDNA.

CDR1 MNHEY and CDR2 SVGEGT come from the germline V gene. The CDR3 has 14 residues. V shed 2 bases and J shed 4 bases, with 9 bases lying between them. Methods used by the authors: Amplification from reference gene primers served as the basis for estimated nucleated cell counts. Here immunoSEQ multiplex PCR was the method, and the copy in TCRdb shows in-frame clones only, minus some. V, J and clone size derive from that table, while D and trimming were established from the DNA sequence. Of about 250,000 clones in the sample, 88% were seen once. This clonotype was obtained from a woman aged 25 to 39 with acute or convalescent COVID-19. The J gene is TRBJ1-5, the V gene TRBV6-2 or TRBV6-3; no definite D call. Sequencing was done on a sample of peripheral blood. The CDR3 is CASSYVRDNQPQHF. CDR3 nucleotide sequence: TGTGCCAGCAGTTACGTTCGAGATAATCAGCCCCAGCATTTT.